Reported below is one TCR beta chain. Repertoires were generated with immunoSEQ multiplex PCR, while TCRdb's copy carries only in-frame clones and drops some. The sample contains 300,000 or so clones, roughly 87% of which appear only once. The entry originates in a study of blood T cell repertoires in COVID-19. Trimming pared 5 bases from V and 7 bases from J, leaving 11 bases between. This CDR3 has 13 residues. The chain employs TRBV12-3 or TRBV12-4 and TRBJ2-2; tentative D call: TRBD2 (5 bases). The receptor was isolated from a man aged 50-59 years with active or convalescent COVID-19. Material for sequencing was peripheral blood. DNA for the CDR3: TGTGCCAGCAGTACCCTAGAGGGCGGGGAGCTGTTTTTT. Its translation: CASSTLEGGELFF.